These 12 T cell receptor beta chains share one sample of origin, sequenced in a study of cytomegalovirus exposure and HLA in healthy donors. The primer mix had 60 Vbeta and 13 Jbeta primers. Method: immunoSEQ multiplex PCR; TCRdb's copy keeps in-frame clones and lacks some. The sample lists about 130,000 clones, around 73% occurring once. Sequencing input: PBMCs. The receptors were sampled from a man in his 60s in good health and CMV-seropositive.

This rearrangement joins TRBV5-1 to TRBJ1-4; 7 nucleotides match TRBD1. This CDR3 contains 14 residues. V shed 4 bases, J shed 4 bases, and the junction held 4 bases outside the gene matches. Germline assignment: CDR1 SGHRS and CDR2 YFSETQ. The CDR3 here is CASSQQGNNEKLFF. DNA for the CDR3: TGCGCCAGCAGCCAACAGGGGAATAATGAAAAACTGTTTTTT.

This chain uses TRBV30 with TRBJ2-1; D is unresolved. Germline V gene lookup returns CDR1 GTSNPN and CDR2 SVGIG (reference sequence). V lost 2 bases, J lost 1 base, and 12 bases lay in between. This CDR3 is built from 15 residues. The CDR3: CAWSRTRYSYNEQFF. The CDR3 DNA reads as TGTGCCTGGAGTCGTACCCGCTATTCCTACAATGAGCAGTTCTTC.

In this sample, this clone turned up a few times. CDR3 DNA: TGTGCCAGCAGCCAAGAAGGGGGGACAGGGGCCTACGAGCAGTACTTC. This sequence encodes CASSQEGGTGAYEQYF. The chain employs TRBV14 and TRBJ2-7; the match to TRBD1 covers 10 bases. Germline V CDR1 and CDR2: SGHDN, FVKESK. The J segment lost 2 bases and the V segment lost 0 bases, leaving 4 bases of the junction unmatched. The CDR3 has 16 residues.

The chain uses TRBV6-1 and TRBJ2-7; D perhaps matches TRBD1 (5 bases). Between the trimmed V and J ends, which lost 7 bases and 3 bases, there was a span of 10 bases. From germline, CDR1 is MNHNS and CDR2 SASEGT. The CDR3 has 12 residues. CDR3 nucleotide sequence: TGTGCCAGCAACAGGATCGGCTACGAGCAGTACTTC. Translation: CASNRIGYEQYF.

The rearrangement uses TRBV2 and TRBJ2-1; possibly TRBD2 for D (6 bases). Trimming removed 4 bases from V and 4 bases from J, with 14 bases in between. Germline CDR1 and CDR2: SNHLY and FYNNEI. This CDR3 is built from 15 residues. CDR3: CASSVTGGAYNEQFF. DNA for the CDR3: TGTGCCAGCAGTGTTACAGGAGGGGCTTACAATGAGCAGTTCTTC.

This chain uses TRBV18 with TRBJ1-5; D call uncertain. V shed 4 bases and J shed 0 bases, with 4 bases lying between them. Per germline, CDR1 KGHSH and CDR2 LQKENI. The CDR3 extends over 13 amino acids. This chain's CDR3 is CASSLFSNQPQHF. In DNA form, the CDR3 reads TGTGCCAGCTCACTCTTTAGCAATCAGCCCCAGCATTTT.

V gene TRBV5-4 combines with J gene TRBJ2-2; D call uncertain. Germline V gives CDR1 SGHNT, CDR2 YYREEE (reference sequence). The CDR3 sequence is 13 residues long. Trimming shortened V by 0 bases and J by 3 bases, and 3 bases separated the two germline ends. CDR3 protein: CASSLGHTGELFF. The CDR3 DNA reads TGTGCCAGCAGCTTGGGGCACACCGGGGAGCTGTTTTTT.

This clone has more than one count but fewer than ten. This chain connects TRBV9 to TRBJ2-2; weak D call: TRBD2 (7 bases). V gave up 0 bases and J gave up 3 bases, with 12 bases separating them. Per germline, CDR1 SGDLS and CDR2 YYNGEE. The length of the CDR3 is 16 residues. The CDR3 nucleotides are TGTGCCAGCAGCGTAGTGGCGGGGGCCTACACCGGGGAGCTGTTTTTT. It yields the protein CASSVVAGAYTGELFF. The full variable domain, in which reference TRBV9 and TRBJ2-2 provide the parts outside the CDR3, is DSGVTQTPKHLITATGQRVTLRCSPRSGDLSVYWYQQSLDQGLQFLIQYYNGEERAKGNILERFSAQQFPDLHSELNLSSLELGDSALYFCASSVVAGAYTGELFFGEGSRLTVL.

The rearrangement links TRBV7-2 to TRBJ2-5, with 12 bases lining up with TRBD2. The CDR3 has 16 amino acids. The J segment lost 2 bases and the V segment lost 5 bases, leaving 6 bases of the junction unmatched. Germline V gene sequence: CDR1 SGHTA, CDR2 FQGNSA. The DNA for the CDR3 is TGTGCCAGCAGCCGTGGACTAGCGGGGCTTCAAGAGACCCAGTACTTC. Its protein is CASSRGLAGLQETQYF.

CDR3 amino acids: CASSATALNTEAFF. The DNA for the CDR3 is TGTGCCAGCAGTGCTACAGCATTAAACACTGAAGCTTTCTTT. J is TRBJ1-1 and V is TRBV6-1; D ambiguous. CDR1 MNHNS and CDR2 SASEGT come from the germline V gene. The CDR3 sequence is 14 residues long. The V end lost 4 bases, the J end lost 2 bases, and 11 bases lay between the germline ends.

This clone was detected only once. This chain joins TRBV10-3 and TRBJ1-2; 11 positions match TRBD1. Germline V gene lookup returns CDR1 ENHRY and CDR2 SYGVKD. The V and J ends lost 3 bases and 5 bases, in that order; junction bases with no gene match: 8. The CDR3 sequence is 16 residues long. CDR3 sequence: CAISELEGQGAYGYTF. The CDR3 DNA is TGTGCCATCAGTGAACTGGAAGGACAGGGGGCGTATGGCTACACCTTC.

The rearrangement uses TRBV29-1 and TRBJ1-5; TRBD1 might be the D (6 bases). Trimming pared 4 bases from V and 6 bases from J, leaving 19 bases between. The CDR3 runs to 15 residues. Germline CDR1 SQVTM, CDR2 ANQGSEA. The CDR3 nucleotides are TGCAGCGTTGCCTTAGTGGGGGCAGAAGGTCAGCCCCAGCATTTT. It specifies CSVALVGAEGQPQHF.